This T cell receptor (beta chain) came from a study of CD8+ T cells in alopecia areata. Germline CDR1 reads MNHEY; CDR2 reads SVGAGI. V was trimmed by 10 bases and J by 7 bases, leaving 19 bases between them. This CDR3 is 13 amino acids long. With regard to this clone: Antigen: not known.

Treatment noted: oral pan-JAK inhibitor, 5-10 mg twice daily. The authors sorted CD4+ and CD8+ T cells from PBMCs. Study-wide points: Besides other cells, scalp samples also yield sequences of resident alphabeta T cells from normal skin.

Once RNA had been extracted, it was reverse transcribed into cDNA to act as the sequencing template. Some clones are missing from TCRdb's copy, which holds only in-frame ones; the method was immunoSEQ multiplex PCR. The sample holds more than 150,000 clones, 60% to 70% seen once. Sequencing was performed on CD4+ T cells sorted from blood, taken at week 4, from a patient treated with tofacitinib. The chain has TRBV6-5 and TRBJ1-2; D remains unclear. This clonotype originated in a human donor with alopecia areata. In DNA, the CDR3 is TGTGCCACCTGGCGGGCTTCCTTAGGTGGCTACACCTTC. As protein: CATWRASLGGYTF.